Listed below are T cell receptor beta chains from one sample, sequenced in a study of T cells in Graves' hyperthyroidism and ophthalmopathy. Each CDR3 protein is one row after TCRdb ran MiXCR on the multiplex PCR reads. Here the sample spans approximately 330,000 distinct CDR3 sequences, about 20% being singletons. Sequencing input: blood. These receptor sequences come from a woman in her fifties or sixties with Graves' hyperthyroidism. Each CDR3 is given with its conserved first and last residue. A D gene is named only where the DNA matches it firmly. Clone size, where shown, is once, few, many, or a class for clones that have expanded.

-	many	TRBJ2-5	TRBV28	TGTGCCAGCAGTTTATTCGAGGCGGTCGGAGCCCAAGAGACCCAGTACTTC	CASSLFEAVGAQETQYF
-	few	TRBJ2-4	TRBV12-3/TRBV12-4	TGTGCCAGCAGTTTGGGACATCAAAACATTCAGTACTTC	CASSLGHQNIQYF
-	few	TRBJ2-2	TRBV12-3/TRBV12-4	TGTGCCAGCAGCTCCCGCGCAACCGGGGAGCTGTTTTTT	CASSSRATGELFF
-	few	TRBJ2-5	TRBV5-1	TGCGCCAGCAGCCCGGGGGTAGGTCAGAAGGCAGAGACCCAGTACTTC	CASSPGVGQKAETQYF
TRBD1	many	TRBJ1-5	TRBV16	TGTGCCAGCAGCCACCTCGACAGGGGGCCAGGCAATCAGCCCCAGCATTTT	CASSHLDRGPGNQPQHF
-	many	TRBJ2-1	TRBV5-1	TGCGCCAGCAGCTCCCAGGGGAGTGAGCAGTTCTTC	CASSSQGSEQFF
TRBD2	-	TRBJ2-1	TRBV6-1	TGTGCCAGCAGACGACTTGCGGGGGGGCGAAATGAGCAGTTCTTC	CASRRLAGGRNEQFF
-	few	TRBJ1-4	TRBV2	TGTGCCAGCAGTGGGGGACCCGAGGGCGTCGAAAAACTGTTTTTT	CASSGGPEGVEKLFF
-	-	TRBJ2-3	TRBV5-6	TGTGCCAGCAGCTGGCTCACAGATACGCAGTATTTT	CASSWLTDTQYF
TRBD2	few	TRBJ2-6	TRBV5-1	TGCGCCAGCAGCCCCGACGGTGGCGGGGGGTATGGGGCCAACGTCCTGACTTTC	CASSPDGGGGYGANVLTF
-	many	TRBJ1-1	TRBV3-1	TGTGCCAGCAGCCAAGAAGCCAAGATGAACACTGAAGCTTTCTTT	CASSQEAKMNTEAFF
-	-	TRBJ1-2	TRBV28	TGTGCCAGCAGTTTCATTGGAGGCTACACCTTC	CASSFIGGYTF
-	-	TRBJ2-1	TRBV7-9	TGTGCCAGCAGGCCCTCGGGGGGCCCAAATGAGCAGTTCTTC	CASRPSGGPNEQFF
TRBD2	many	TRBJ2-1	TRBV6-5	TGTGCCAGCAGTTACACAATACTAGCGGCCCAGAATGAGCAGTTCTTC	CASSYTILAAQNEQFF
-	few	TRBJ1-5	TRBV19	TGTGCCAGTAGTATGGTGGGGTCCGCCGGGAGGAATCAGCCCCAGCATTTT	CASSMVGSAGRNQPQHF
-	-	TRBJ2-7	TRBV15	TGTGCCACCAGCATAGACACCGCCTACGAGCAGTACTTC	CATSIDTAYEQYF
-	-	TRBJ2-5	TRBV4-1	TGCGCCAGCCGGTCGGTGCGGGGACAAGAGACCCAGTACTTC	CASRSVRGQETQYF
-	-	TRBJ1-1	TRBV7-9	TGTGCCAGCAGCTCGCGGGTGAACACTGAAGCTTTCTTT	CASSSRVNTEAFF
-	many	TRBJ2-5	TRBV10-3	TGTGCCATCAGTTTTCGGGGGAGTCAAGAGACCCAGTACTTC	CAISFRGSQETQYF
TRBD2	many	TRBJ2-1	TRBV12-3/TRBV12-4	TGTGCCAGCAGTTTGACTAGCGGCATCTACAATGAGCAGTTCTTC	CASSLTSGIYNEQFF
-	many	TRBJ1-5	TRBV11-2	TGTGCCAGCAGCGATAACCTAGGGGTTAGCAATCAGCCCCAGCATTTT	CASSDNLGVSNQPQHF
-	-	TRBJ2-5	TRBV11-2	TGTGCCAGCAGCTTAGAGGTTAAAGAGACCCAGTACTTC	CASSLEVKETQYF
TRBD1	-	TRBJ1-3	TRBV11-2	TGTGCCAGCAGCCCCGGGACAGGGGTTGGAAACACCATACATTTT	CASSPGTGVGNTIHF
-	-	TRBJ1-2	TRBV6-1	TGTGCCAGCAACACAGGACTCGGCTATGGCTACACCTTC	CASNTGLGYGYTF
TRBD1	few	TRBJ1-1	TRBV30	TGTGCCTGGAGTAGCCAGGGGGCAGGCGACACTGAAGCTTTCTTT	CAWSSQGAGDTEAFF
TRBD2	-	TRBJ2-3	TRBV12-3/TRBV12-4	TGTGCCAGCAGTTCCTTTGGCGGGGGGGCCCCAGATACGCAGTATTTT	CASSSFGGGAPDTQYF
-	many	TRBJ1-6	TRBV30	TGTGCCGGGTCAGGGGCCCGCTCGAGCTCCTATAATTCACCCCTCCACTTT	CAGSGARSSSYNSPLHF
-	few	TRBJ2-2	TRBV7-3	TGTGCCAGCAGCTTAGCGGGGACGTCCGGGGAGCTGTTTTTT	CASSLAGTSGELFF
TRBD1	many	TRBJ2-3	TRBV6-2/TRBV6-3	TGTGCCAGCAGTTACGAGGTATGGGACAGCCCCACAGATACGCAGTATTTT	CASSYEVWDSPTDTQYF
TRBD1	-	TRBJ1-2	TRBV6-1	TGTGCCAGCAGTCCGAGCCCCGACAGGGGCTATGGCTACACCTTC	CASSPSPDRGYGYTF
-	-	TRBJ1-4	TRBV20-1	TGCAGTGCTTCCCAATCAGCAACTAATGAAAAACTGTTTTTT	CSASQSATNEKLFF
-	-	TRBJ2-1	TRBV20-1	TGCAGTGCTGACGAACCGGACAGTTTGTCCAATGAGCAGTTCTTC	CSADEPDSLSNEQFF
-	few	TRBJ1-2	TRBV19	TGTACCAGTAGTTTACCTGAGACAGAAGCTAACTATGGCTACACCTTC	CTSSLPETEANYGYTF
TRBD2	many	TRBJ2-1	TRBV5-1	TGCGCCAGCAGCTCCGGACTAGCGCTCAATGAGCAGTTCTTC	CASSSGLALNEQFF
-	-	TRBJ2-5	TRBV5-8	TGTGCCAGCAGCTTGCCGGTGGTCCTAGAGACCCAGTACTTC	CASSLPVVLETQYF
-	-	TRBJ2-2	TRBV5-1	TGCGCCAGCAGCTTGTACCCCGGGGAGGACACCGGGGAGCTGTTTTTT	CASSLYPGEDTGELFF
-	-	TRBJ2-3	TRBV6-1	TGTGCCAGCAGTGAATTTGGGCGGGCCCTCCCAGATACGCAGTATTTT	CASSEFGRALPDTQYF
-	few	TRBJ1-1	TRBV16	TGTGCCAGCAGCCAATCCGGGCTGAGCACTGAAGCTTTCTTT	CASSQSGLSTEAFF
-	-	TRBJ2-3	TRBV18	TGTGCCAGCTCACCACCGGGCGTGCTGAATACGCAGTATTTT	CASSPPGVLNTQYF
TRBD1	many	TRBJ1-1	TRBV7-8	TGTGCCAGCAGCCTCCATGGGACAGGGGCCACTGAAGCTTTCTTT	CASSLHGTGATEAFF
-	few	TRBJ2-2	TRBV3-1	TGTGCCAGCAGCCAATCAGTAGCCGGGGAGCTGTTTTTT	CASSQSVAGELFF
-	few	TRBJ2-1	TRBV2	TGTGCCAGCAGTGAGGGGGCTGAGCAGTTCTTC	CASSEGAEQFF
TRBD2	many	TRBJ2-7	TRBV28	TGTGCCAGCTCAGGTGCTAGCGGGGCTTACGAGCAGTACTTC	CASSGASGAYEQYF